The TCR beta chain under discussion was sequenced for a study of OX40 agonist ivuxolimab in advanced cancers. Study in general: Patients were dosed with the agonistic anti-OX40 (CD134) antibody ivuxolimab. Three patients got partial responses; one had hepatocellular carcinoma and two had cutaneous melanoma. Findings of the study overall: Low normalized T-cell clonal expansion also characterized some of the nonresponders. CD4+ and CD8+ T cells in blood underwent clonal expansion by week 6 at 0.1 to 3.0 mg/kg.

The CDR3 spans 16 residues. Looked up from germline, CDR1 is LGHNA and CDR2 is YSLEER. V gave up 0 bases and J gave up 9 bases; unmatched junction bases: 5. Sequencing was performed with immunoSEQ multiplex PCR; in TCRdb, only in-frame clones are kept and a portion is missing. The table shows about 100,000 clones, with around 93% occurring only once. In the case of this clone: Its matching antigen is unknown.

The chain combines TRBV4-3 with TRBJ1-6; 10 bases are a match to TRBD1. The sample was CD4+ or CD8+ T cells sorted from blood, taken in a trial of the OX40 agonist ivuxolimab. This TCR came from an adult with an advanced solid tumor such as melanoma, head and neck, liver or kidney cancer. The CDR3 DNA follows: TGCGCCAGCAGCCAAGACCGGGACAGGGGTTTTTCACCCCTCCACTTT. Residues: CASSQDRDRGFSPLHF.